The 26 T cell receptor beta chains below were found in one sample sequenced in a study of graft-versus-host responses after intestinal transplantation. Libraries were prepared by immunoSEQ multiplex PCR; TCRdb keeps only in-frame clonotypes and omits some of them. This sample has about 18,000 clones, with around 38% found just once. The sequencing used alloreactive CD4+ T cells from a mixed lymphocyte reaction culture, collected before intestinal transplant. The subset: CFSE-low proliferating T cells sorted from roughly six-day pre-transplant mixed lymphocyte reaction (GvH or HvG direction). The source is a human patient who received an intestinal transplant.

This clone has only a few counts. This chain links TRBV19 with TRBJ1-5; the D is unclear. The V gene lost 3 bases and the J gene lost 0 bases, with 9 bases spanning the gap. The V gene's germline CDR1 is LNHDA and CDR2 SQIVND (reference sequence). The CDR3 is made up of 15 amino acids. CDR3 sequence: CASSIQGSSNQPQHF. CDR3 bases: TGTGCCAGTAGTATCCAAGGGTCTAGCAATCAGCCCCAGCATTTT.

This clone was detected only a few times. The chain couples TRBV7-6 to TRBJ2-7; 7 bases line up with TRBD1. There are 15 residues in the CDR3. The junction had 5 bases not matched to a gene; V was cut back by 1 base and J by 2 bases. Germline V lookup: CDR1 SGHVS, CDR2 FNYEAQ. CDR3 loop: CASSLGRQGPYEQYF. The CDR3 region has the DNA TGTGCCAGCAGCTTAGGGAGACAGGGCCCCTACGAGCAGTACTTC.

This clone was observed a handful of times. The V call is TRBV6-6, the J call TRBJ1-2; 7 bases map to TRBD1. This CDR3 has 13 residues. The germline V gene encodes CDR1 MNHNY and CDR2 SVGAGI (reference sequence). Losses at the gene ends were 6 bases for V and 6 bases for J; bases not matched to a gene: 7. In DNA form, the CDR3 reads TGTGCCAGCAGGTTACAGGGGACGGATGGCTACACCTTC. Protein product: CASRLQGTDGYTF.

This clone was seen only a few times. The genes are TRBV20-1 and TRBJ2-7; D gene unclear. V dropped 4 bases and J dropped 7 bases, with 11 bases sitting between them. The germline V gene encodes CDR1 DFQATT and CDR2 SNEGSKA (reference sequence). The CDR3 is 11 amino acids. The CDR3 loop reads CSATLVGEQYF. The DNA for the CDR3 is TGCAGTGCTACCCTCGTTGGGGAGCAGTACTTC.

As DNA, the CDR3 is TGTGCCAGCAGTTTTGGACGGAGCTACGAGCAGTACTTC. As protein: CASSFGRSYEQYF. The V call is TRBV27, the J call TRBJ2-7; D is undetermined. Looked up from germline, CDR1 is MNHEY and CDR2 is SMNVEV (reference sequence). The CDR3 contains 13 residues. V lost 3 bases and J 3 bases, leaving 9 bases between the germline ends.

The chain combines TRBV5-6 with TRBJ1-2; no clear D. Trimming took off 5 bases at V and 7 bases at J, with 12 bases between the two ends. The CDR3 runs 12 residues. Looked up from germline, CDR1 is SGHDT and CDR2 is YYEEEE. The CDR3 DNA follows: TGTGCCAGCAGTTTCGTGGGGAGTGGCTACACCTTC. It codes for CASSFVGSGYTF.

The V and J genes are TRBV4-3 and TRBJ1-5; D not certain. V lost 0 bases and J lost 1, with 7 bases in between. The CDR3 runs 15 residues. Germline CDR1 LGHNA, CDR2 YSLEER. As DNA, the CDR3 is TGCGCCAGCAGCCAAGAGCGAGGGAGCAATCAGCCCCAGCATTTT. This gives the protein CASSQERGSNQPQHF.

This chain joins TRBV7-2 and TRBJ1-2; a possible D gene is TRBD1 (5 bases). CDR1 and CDR2 from the germline V gene are SGHTA and FQGNSA. The CDR3 loop spans 14 amino acids. V lost 3 bases, J lost 6 bases, and 14 bases lay in between. The CDR3 sequence: CASSFFSREDGYTF. The CDR3 DNA reads TGTGCCAGCAGCTTTTTCTCCAGGGAGGATGGCTACACCTTC. The full variable domain, in which reference TRBV7-2 and TRBJ1-2 provide the parts outside the CDR3, is GAGVSQSPSNKVTEKGKDVELRCDPISGHTALYWYRQSLGQGLEFLIYFQGNSAPDKSGLPSDRFSAERTGGSVSTLTIQRTQQEDSAVYLCASSFFSREDGYTFGSGTRLTVV.

The chain has TRBV6-1 and TRBJ2-2, with TRBD2 as a possible D gene (5 bases). Germline lookup yields CDR1 MNHNS and CDR2 SASEGT. The CDR3 length is 15 residues. Trimming stripped 6 bases from V and 5 bases from J, with 16 bases between. CDR3 amino acids: CASSLRGSGTGELFF. For the CDR3, the DNA is TGTGCCAGCAGCCTACGGGGTTCCGGGACCGGGGAGCTGTTTTTT.

This rearrangement joins TRBV19 to TRBJ1-2; 7 bases agree with TRBD1. CDR1 LNHDA and CDR2 SQIVND come from the germline V gene (reference sequence). Trimming removed 7 bases from V and 8 bases from J; junction bases left unmatched: 10. The length of the CDR3 is 13 residues. The CDR3 loop is CASNRRQGNGYTF. The DNA for the CDR3 is TGTGCCAGTAATCGCCGACAGGGTAACGGCTACACCTTC.

The V gene is TRBV9, the J gene TRBJ1-3; TRBD1 matches 8 bases. Germline-derived CDR1 and CDR2 are SGDLS and YYNGEE. V trimming: 4 bases; J trimming: 2 bases; junction bases outside the gene matches: 5. CDR3 length equals 15 residues. CDR3 sequence (DNA): TGTGCCAGCAGCTTACGGACAGGGACTGGAAACACCATATATTTT. Translating it yields CASSLRTGTGNTIYF.

The chain combines TRBV5-4 with TRBJ2-7; tentative D call: TRBD1 (5 bases). Germline CDR1 is SGHNT and CDR2 is YYREEE (reference sequence). The ends were cut back, 1 base at V and 6 bases at J, with 8 bases in the middle. This CDR3 has 12 residues. CDR3 sequence: CASSLKGIEQYF. CDR3 nucleotide sequence: TGTGCCAGCAGCTTGAAGGGGATCGAGCAGTACTTC.

This clone was detected a few times. The rearrangement uses TRBV5-6 and TRBJ2-7, with D possibly matching TRBD1 (5 bases). The CDR3 is 12 residues long. Germline V lookup: CDR1 SGHDT, CDR2 YYEEEE. V shed 3 bases and J shed 4 bases, with 8 bases lying between them. The CDR3 sequence is CASSSTGYEQYF. In nucleotides, the CDR3 is TGTGCCAGCAGCTCAACAGGTTACGAGCAGTACTTC.

This clone was seen more than once but under ten times. This rearrangement joins TRBV6-1 to TRBJ2-7; TRBD1 agrees at 8 bases. The CDR3 has 15 amino acids. Trimming cost V 4 bases and J 4 bases; bases outside gene matches: 9. Germline values: CDR1 MNHNS, CDR2 SASEGT. This CDR3 reads CASSAYSGGWYEQYF. CDR3 coding DNA: TGTGCCAGCAGTGCTTACTCAGGGGGCTGGTACGAGCAGTACTTC.

This clone has a handful of counts. This chain connects TRBV2 to TRBJ1-6, with 7 bases lining up with TRBD1. Germline V lookup: CDR1 SNHLY, CDR2 FYNNEI. Trimming removed 4 bases from V and 4 bases from J; junction bases left unmatched: 4. The CDR3 is made up of 15 amino acids. CDR3 residues: CASSARGGYNSPLHF. CDR3 DNA: TGTGCCAGCAGTGCCAGGGGGGGGTATAATTCACCCCTCCACTTT.

The chain carries TRBV6-1 and TRBJ1-4; D might be TRBD1 (5 bases). The CDR3 extends over 18 amino acids. V dropped 0 bases and J dropped 0 bases, with 14 bases sitting between them. Germline lookup yields CDR1 MNHNS and CDR2 SASEGT. The DNA for the CDR3 is TGTGCCAGCAGTGAAGCGCCAGTCTGGGGCGCAACTAATGAAAAACTGTTTTTT. As protein: CASSEAPVWGATNEKLFF.

The V and J genes are TRBV7-8 and TRBJ1-5; no definite D call. The CDR3 loop spans 13 amino acids. The germline CDR1 and CDR2 sequences are SGHVS and FQNEAQ. Between the trimmed V and J ends, which lost 2 bases and 5 bases, there was a span of 7 bases. The CDR3 loop is CASSLLIDQPQHF. The CDR3 coding sequence is TGTGCCAGCAGCTTATTGATCGATCAGCCCCAGCATTTT.

The chain uses TRBV11-2 and TRBJ2-5; 7 bases fit TRBD2. Germline lookup yields CDR1 SGHAT and CDR2 FQNNGV. V lost 5 bases and J lost 5; bases outside the gene matches: 11. The CDR3 loop spans 15 amino acids. CDR3 bases: TGTGCCAGCAGCATAGGGACTACCCTCCCCGAGACCCAGTACTTC. It translates to CASSIGTTLPETQYF.

This clone was seen only a few times. This chain uses TRBV11-3 with TRBJ2-1; 9 nucleotides match TRBD1. CDR3 length equals 15 residues. Germline V lookup: CDR1 SGHNT, CDR2 YENEEA. V was pared by 4 bases and J by 4 bases, with 5 bases of the junction left unmatched. The CDR3 coding sequence is TGTGCCAGCAGCTCCGGGACAGGGAGGTACAATGAGCAGTTCTTC. Protein sequence: CASSSGTGRYNEQFF.

The chain links TRBV5-8 to TRBJ2-5; 11 nucleotides agree with TRBD2. Germline V lookup: CDR1 SGHTS, CDR2 YDEGEE. The V segment lost 4 bases and the J segment 5 bases; nucleotides outside the gene matches: 4. The CDR3 spans 14 residues. This chain's CDR3 is CASSIRTSGETQYF. CDR3 sequence (DNA): TGTGCCAGCAGCATCCGGACTAGCGGGGAGACCCAGTACTTC.

J is TRBJ2-2 and V is TRBV7-7; D is unclear. The V and J ends lost 5 bases and 3 bases respectively, with 16 bases between them. From germline, CDR1 is SSHAT and CDR2 FNYEAQ (reference sequence). CDR3 size: 16 residues. CDR3 in amino acids: CASSPSPRSYTGELFF. The DNA of the CDR3 is TGTGCCAGCAGCCCGTCGCCTAGGTCATACACCGGGGAGCTGTTTTTT.

The rearrangement uses TRBV19 and TRBJ1-5, with D maybe TRBD1 (6 bases). The V gene's germline CDR1 is LNHDA and CDR2 SQIVND (reference sequence). V was cut by 1 base and J by 4 bases, with 14 bases left in between. The CDR3 length is 16 residues. CDR3 sequence (DNA): TGTGCCAGTAGTATAGGGGCAAACAGGGCAAATCAGCCCCAGCATTTT. This sequence encodes CASSIGANRANQPQHF.

J is TRBJ1-2 and V is TRBV9, with D possibly matching TRBD1 (5 bases). The CDR3 is 15 amino acids. V was pared by 4 bases and J by 13 bases, with 26 bases between. Germline V gene lookup returns CDR1 SGDLS and CDR2 YYNGEE. The chain's CDR3 is CASSPSRFQGGPGTF. In nucleotides, the CDR3 is TGTGCCAGCAGCCCGAGTAGGTTCCAGGGCGGGCCCGGCACCTTC.

This clone has a handful of counts. This sequence joins TRBV29-1 and TRBJ2-5; D might be TRBD2 (5 bases). Germline V gene lookup returns CDR1 SQVTM and CDR2 ANQGSEA. This CDR3 comprises 13 residues. V was cut by 5 bases and J by 4 bases, with 14 bases left in between. CDR3 bases: TGCAGCGTTCGAACCAGACTATTAGAGACCCAGTACTTC. Translation gives CSVRTRLLETQYF. The full variable domain, in which reference TRBV29-1 and TRBJ2-5 provide the parts outside the CDR3, is SAVISQKPSRDICQRGTSLTIQCQVDSQVTMMFWYRQQPGQSLTLIATANQGSEATYESGFVIDKFPISRPNLTFSTLTVSNMSPEDSSIYLCSVRTRLLETQYFGPGTRLLVL.

V and J are TRBV18 and TRBJ1-2; no clear D gene. This CDR3 is 17 amino acids long. Germline V lookup: CDR1 KGHSH, CDR2 LQKENI. Trimming took off 2 bases at V and 1 base at J, with 17 bases between the two ends. Written as DNA, the CDR3 is TGTGCCAGCTCACCATATGGAGAACCTTACCGTAACTATGGCTACACCTTC. This translates into CASSPYGEPYRNYGYTF.

The chain is built from TRBV7-2 and TRBJ2-1; 13 bases are a match to TRBD2. Trimming at V came to 1 base and at J to 9 bases, leaving 6 bases not matched to a gene. CDR3 size: 16 residues. Germline V gene lookup returns CDR1 SGHTA and CDR2 FQGNSA. CDR3 coding DNA: TGTGCCAGCAGCTTAGGTGGGACTAGCGGGGCGGGTGAGCAGTTCTTC. It codes for CASSLGGTSGAGEQFF.